These T cell receptor beta chains were read from a single sample in a study of cytomegalovirus exposure and HLA in healthy donors. Repertoires were generated with immunoSEQ multiplex PCR, while TCRdb's copy carries only in-frame clones and drops some. Altogether roughly 100,000 clones are present, around 82% being singletons, with the ten largest covering roughly 5.1%. Material for sequencing was PBMCs. Receptor source: a man between 40 and 49 years old in good health and CMV-seropositive. Each CDR3 is given with its conserved first and last residue. The D gene is left open where the match is weak. The size of a clone is reported for some rows only, either as once, few or many, or as a class for expanded clones.

15	.	TRBV5-4	TRBJ2-2	.	CASSLVSANTGELFF	TGTGCCAGCAGCTTGGTCTCCGCGAACACCGGGGAGCTGTTTTTT
13	few	TRBV6-1	TRBJ1-2	.	CASSDQSNYGYTF	TGTGCCAGCAGTGACCAGTCTAACTATGGCTACACCTTC
14	once	TRBV4-1	TRBJ2-7	.	CASSQVRDSNEQYF	TGCGCCAGCAGCCAAGTTAGGGACTCTAACGAGCAGTACTTC
14	.	TRBV2	TRBJ1-5	TRBD1	CASTLGQGNQPQHF	TGTGCCAGCACCTTGGGACAGGGGAATCAGCCCCAGCATTTT
16	.	TRBV29-1	TRBJ1-1	TRBD1	CSVAALGQGVGGEAFF	TGCAGCGTTGCAGCTCTCGGACAGGGGGTGGGAGGTGAAGCTTTCTTT
16	.	TRBV7-9	TRBJ1-4	.	CASSLLNRKHNEKLFF	TGTGCCAGCAGCTTACTTAACAGAAAGCATAATGAAAAACTGTTTTTT
12	.	TRBV29-1	TRBJ1-1	TRBD1	CSVQDRGTEAFF	TGCAGCGTTCAGGACAGGGGCACTGAAGCTTTCTTT
18	.	TRBV19	TRBJ1-1	.	CASRGVGGRFPRGTEAFF	TGTGCCAGTAGAGGAGTCGGGGGGCGTTTTCCCCGGGGCACTGAAGCTTTCTTT
17	.	TRBV19	TRBJ1-5	.	CASSIGQGPYSNQPQHF	TGTGCCAGTAGTATCGGGCAGGGGCCGTATAGCAATCAGCCCCAGCATTTT
14	.	TRBV5-1	TRBJ2-3	.	CASSLSLEADTQYF	TGCGCCAGCAGCTTGTCGCTCGAGGCAGATACGCAGTATTTT
15	.	TRBV28	TRBJ2-1	.	CASRPPGGRDNEQFF	TGTGCCAGCAGGCCCCCTGGGGGGAGAGACAATGAGCAGTTCTTC
13	.	TRBV5-1	TRBJ2-5	.	CASSWRAEETQYF	TGCGCCAGCAGCTGGAGGGCAGAGGAGACCCAGTACTTC
14	.	TRBV13	TRBJ2-7	.	CASSPLGGSYEQYF	TGTGCCAGCAGCCCTCTTGGGGGGTCCTACGAGCAGTACTTC
13	.	TRBV28	TRBJ1-2	.	CASSSLGTTGYTF	TGTGCCAGCAGCTCTCTGGGCACGACCGGCTACACCTTC
14	.	TRBV29-1	TRBJ1-1	.	CTVFLGAGGTEAFF	TGCACCGTCTTTCTTGGGGCCGGGGGCACTGAAGCTTTCTTT
14	.	TRBV5-8	TRBJ2-7	.	CASSWGGNLYEQYF	TGTGCCAGCAGCTGGGGGGGCAACCTTTACGAGCAGTATTTC
16	few	TRBV2	TRBJ2-1	TRBD1	CASSLGGGQGMNEQFF	TGTGCCAGCAGTTTAGGGGGGGGACAGGGGATGAATGAGCAGTTCTTC
17	.	TRBV13	TRBJ1-3	.	CASSLGRRTLSGNTIYF	TGTGCCAGCAGCTTAGGCCGAAGGACACTCTCTGGAAACACCATATATTTT
15	.	TRBV7-9	TRBJ1-1	.	CASSLVAVMNTEAFF	TGTGCCAGCAGCTTAGTAGCGGTTATGAACACTGAAGCTTTCTTT
12	.	TRBV5-5	TRBJ1-1	.	CASSLRGTEAFF	TGTGCCAGCAGCTTAAGAGGGACTGAAGCTTTCTTT
18	few	TRBV14	TRBJ1-6	.	CASSPFKGSRSFSSPLHF	TGTGCCAGCAGCCCGTTCAAAGGTTCCAGGTCTTTTAGTTCACCCCTCCACTTT
13	.	TRBV7-8	TRBJ1-1	TRBD1	CASSSDRDTEAFF	TGTGCCAGCAGCTCCGACAGGGACACTGAAGCTTTCTTT
14	.	TRBV19	TRBJ2-7	.	CASSIGGRAYEQYF	TGTGCCAGTAGTATAGGAGGGCGGGCCTACGAGCAGTACTTC
13	.	TRBV5-4	TRBJ2-7	.	CASSSRRDYEQYF	TGTGCCAGCAGCTCCAGGCGGGACTACGAGCAGTACTTC
14	.	TRBV5-4	TRBJ2-2	.	CASSLARGTGELFF	TGTGCCAGCAGCTTGGCAAGGGGTACCGGGGAGCTGTTTTTT
16	.	TRBV18	TRBJ2-7	TRBD1	CASSPGGGQGTHEQYF	TGTGCCAGCTCCCCGGGGGGAGGACAGGGGACGCACGAGCAGTACTTC
14	.	TRBV18	TRBJ2-5	.	CASSPRAVQETQYF	TGTGCCAGCTCACCACGGGCAGTCCAAGAGACCCAGTACTTC
13	.	TRBV2	TRBJ2-3	.	CASIWSVTDTQYF	TGTGCCAGCATTTGGAGTGTCACAGATACGCAGTATTTT
16	.	TRBV21-1	TRBJ1-5	.	CASSTRTSLSNQPQHF	TGTGCCAGCAGCACCAGGACATCTCTTAGCAATCAGCCCCAGCATTTT
16	.	TRBV5-1	TRBJ2-1	.	CASSPGLPYDYNEQFF	TGCGCCAGCAGCCCCGGACTCCCATACGACTACAATGAGCAGTTCTTC
14	.	TRBV19	TRBJ2-2	.	CASRKAANTGELFF	TGTGCCAGTAGAAAAGCGGCTAACACCGGGGAGCTGTTTTTT
15	.	TRBV5-6	TRBJ1-5	.	CASSPSPGGGQPQHF	TGTGCCAGCAGCCCCTCCCCCGGGGGTGGTCAGCCCCAGCATTTT
14	once	TRBV2	TRBJ2-4	.	CASSSLLAKNIQYF	TGTGCCAGCAGTTCCCTACTAGCCAAAAACATTCAGTACTTC
15	.	TRBV4-1	TRBJ2-7	TRBD1	CASSYGGQGVYEQYF	TGCGCCAGCAGCTACGGGGGACAGGGGGTCTACGAGCAGTACTTC
18	.	TRBV4-1	TRBJ2-7	.	CASSQEIPRRGTYYEQYF	TGCGCCAGCAGCCAAGAAATCCCAAGGAGGGGAACCTACTACGAGCAGTACTTC
13	few	TRBV6-1	TRBJ2-1	.	CASSPTGVDEQFF	TGTGCCAGCAGCCCTACAGGAGTAGATGAGCAGTTCTTC
11	.	TRBV19	TRBJ2-1	.	CASSTGNEQFF	TGTGCCAGTAGTACGGGTAATGAGCAGTTCTTC
15	.	TRBV19	TRBJ1-1	.	CASSVDGQLNTEAFF	TGTGCCAGTAGTGTCGATGGACAGCTGAACACTGAAGCTTTCTTT
13	.	TRBV7-9	TRBJ2-1	.	CSSSLTEYNEQFF	TGTTCCAGCAGCTTAACTGAATACAATGAGCAGTTCTTC
13	.	TRBV29-1	TRBJ1-1	TRBD1	CSVAGQGDTEAFF	TGCAGCGTGGCGGGACAGGGGGACACTGAAGCTTTCTTT
14	.	TRBV6-1	TRBJ1-2	.	CASSATDEGYGYTF	TGTGCCAGCAGCGCGACCGACGAGGGCTATGGCTACACCTTC
12	.	TRBV13	TRBJ2-3	.	CASAGKEDTQYF	TGTGCCAGCGCGGGGAAGGAAGATACGCAGTATTTT
13	.	TRBV19	TRBJ2-7	.	CASSLRAVDEQYF	TGTGCCAGTAGCCTTCGCGCCGTCGACGAGCAGTACTTC
16	.	TRBV5-4	TRBJ2-5	.	CASSSRSRGLQETQYF	TGTGCCAGCAGCTCTCGGTCGAGAGGGCTCCAAGAGACCCAGTACTTC
13	.	TRBV18	TRBJ1-2	TRBD1	CASSKDRGGTNTF	TGTGCCAGCTCAAAGGACAGGGGGGGCACAAACACCTTC
16	.	TRBV5-1	TRBJ1-1	.	CASSRTQLLSNTEAFF	TGCGCCAGCAGCCGAACCCAACTGCTATCCAACACTGAAGCTTTCTTT
15	.	TRBV27	TRBJ1-6	TRBD1	CASSLSQGQNSPLHF	TGTGCCAGCAGTTTATCACAGGGACAGAATTCACCCCTCCACTTT
14	.	TRBV6-6	TRBJ1-1	TRBD1	CASTGQEKNTEAFF	TGTGCCAGCACTGGACAGGAAAAGAACACTGAAGCTTTCTTT
15	once	TRBV9	TRBJ1-6	TRBD1	CASSVDGRGSTPLHF	TGTGCCAGCAGCGTAGATGGCAGGGGGAGTACACCCCTCCACTTT
12	.	TRBV5-4	TRBJ1-2	.	CASSPNNYGYTF	TGTGCCAGCAGCCCTAATAACTATGGCTACACCTTC
14	.	TRBV7-3	TRBJ2-3	.	CASSPPGSADTQYF	TGTGCCAGCAGCCCTCCGGGTAGCGCGGATACGCAGTATTTT
13	.	TRBV15	TRBJ1-1	.	CATSRQGSTEAFF	TGTGCCACCAGCAGACAGGGGTCCACTGAAGCTTTCTTT
13	once	TRBV6-5	TRBJ2-3	.	CASKADLKDTRYF	TGTGCCAGCAAGGCGGATTTAAAGGATACGCGGTATTTT
17	.	TRBV9	TRBJ2-5	TRBD2	CASSVTGTSEGWETQYF	TGTGCCAGCAGTGTTACTGGGACTAGTGAGGGCTGGGAGACCCAGTACTTC
13	.	TRBV19	TRBJ2-7	.	CASRAGRLEEQYF	TGTGCCAGTAGGGCAGGGAGGCTCGAAGAGCAGTACTTC
16	once	TRBV9	TRBJ2-7	TRBD2	CASSTHGTSGSYEQYF	TGTGCCAGCAGCACCCACGGGACTAGCGGTTCCTACGAGCAGTACTTC
18	.	TRBV18	TRBJ2-1	.	CASSPMHPRGIGYNEQFF	TGTGCCAGCTCACCAATGCACCCCCGAGGGATAGGTTACAATGAGCAGTTCTTC
16	.	TRBV11-3	TRBJ2-5	.	CASSRGGRGFEETQYF	TGTGCCAGCAGTCGGGGGGGCAGGGGGTTTGAAGAGACCCAGTACTTC
14	.	TRBV5-4	TRBJ2-7	TRBD2	CASSLSGSSYEQYF	TGTGCCAGCAGCTTAAGCGGGAGTTCGTACGAGCAGTACTTC